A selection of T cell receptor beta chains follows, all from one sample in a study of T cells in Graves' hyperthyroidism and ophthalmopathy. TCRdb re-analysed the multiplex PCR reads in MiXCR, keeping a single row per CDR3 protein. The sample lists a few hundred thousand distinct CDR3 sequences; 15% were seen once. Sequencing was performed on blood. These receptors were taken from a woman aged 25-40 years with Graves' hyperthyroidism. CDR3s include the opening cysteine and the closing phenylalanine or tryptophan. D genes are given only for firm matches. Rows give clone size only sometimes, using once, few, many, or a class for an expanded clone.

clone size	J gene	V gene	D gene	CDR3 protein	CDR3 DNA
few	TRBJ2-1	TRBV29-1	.	CSTQRGGQVTSSYNEQFF	TGCAGCACACAAAGGGGGGGGCAGGTTACGAGCTCCTACAATGAGCAGTTCTTC
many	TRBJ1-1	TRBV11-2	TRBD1	CASSQWTGLNTEAFF	TGTGCCAGCAGCCAGTGGACAGGACTGAACACTGAAGCTTTCTTT
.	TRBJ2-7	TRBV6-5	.	CASSYARPSLLVEQYF	TGTGCCAGCAGTTACGCGCGGCCTAGCCTCCTTGTCGAGCAGTACTTC
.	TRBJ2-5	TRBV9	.	CASSVAGTTGRETQYF	TGTGCCAGCAGCGTAGCCGGGACAACGGGGCGTGAGACCCAGTACTTC
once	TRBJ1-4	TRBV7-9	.	CASSFGPIPKLFF	TGTGCCAGCAGCTTCGGGCCTATCCCAAAACTGTTTTTT
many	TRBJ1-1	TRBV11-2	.	CASRVGQHTEAFF	TGTGCCAGCAGGGTTGGACAGCACACTGAAGCTTTCTTT
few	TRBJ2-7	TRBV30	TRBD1	CAWSVPGGGPYEQYF	TGTGCCTGGAGTGTACCAGGGGGCGGCCCCTACGAGCAGTACTTC
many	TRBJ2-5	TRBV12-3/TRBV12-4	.	CASAGGGTQYF	TGTGCCAGCGCTGGCGGCGGGACCCAGTACTTC
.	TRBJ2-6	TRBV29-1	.	CSVEGVASSGANVLTF	TGCAGCGTTGAAGGAGTGGCGAGCTCTGGGGCCAACGTCCTGACTTTC
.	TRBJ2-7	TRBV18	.	CASSPSQSSYEQYF	TGTGCCAGCTCACCATCACAGAGCTCCTACGAGCAGTACTTC
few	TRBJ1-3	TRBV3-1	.	CASSQTGSPASGNTIYF	TGTGCCAGCAGCCAAACAGGGAGTCCCGCCTCTGGAAACACCATATATTTT
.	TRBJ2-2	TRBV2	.	CASSKADTKAGELFF	TGTGCCAGCAGCAAAGCGGACACGAAGGCCGGGGAGCTGTTTTTT
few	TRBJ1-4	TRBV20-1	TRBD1	CSAQDRVGEKLFF	TGCAGTGCGCAGGACAGGGTGGGGGAAAAACTGTTTTTT
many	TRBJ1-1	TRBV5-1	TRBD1	CASSPRPGGGNTEAFF	TGCGCCAGCAGCCCGCGACCAGGGGGTGGGAACACTGAAGCTTTCTTT
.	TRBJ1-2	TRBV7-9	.	CASSSQIEPTGTGGYTF	TGTGCCAGCAGCTCCCAGATTGAGCCCACAGGGACTGGTGGCTACACCTTC
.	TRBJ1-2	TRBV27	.	CASSSTPTSLYGYTF	TGTGCCAGCAGTTCGACACCTACGAGCCTGTATGGCTACACCTTC
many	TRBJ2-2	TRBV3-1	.	CASSQASLSGTINTGELFF	TGTGCCAGCAGCCAAGCAAGCCTCTCCGGTACGATCAACACCGGGGAGCTGTTTTTT
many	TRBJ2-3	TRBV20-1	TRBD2	CSATAGTSGRDTQYF	TGCAGTGCTACCGCCGGGACTAGCGGAAGAGATACGCAGTATTTT
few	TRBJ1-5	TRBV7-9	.	CASSGYGNQPQHF	TGTGCCAGCAGCGGGTATGGCAATCAGCCCCAGCATTTT
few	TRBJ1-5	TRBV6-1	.	CASSEGHQSQPQHF	TGTGCCAGCAGTGAGGGACACCAATCTCAGCCCCAGCATTTT
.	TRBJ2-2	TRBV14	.	CATRAENTGELFF	TGTGCCACCAGGGCCGAAAACACCGGGGAGCTGTTTTTT
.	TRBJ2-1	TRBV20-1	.	CSARVGRAGRYNEQFF	TGCAGTGCTAGGGTGGGCCGCGCAGGACGGTACAATGAGCAGTTCTTC
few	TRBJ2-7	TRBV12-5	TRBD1	CASGQLTGTGGFEQYF	TGTGCTAGTGGCCAACTTACCGGGACAGGGGGCTTCGAGCAGTACTTC
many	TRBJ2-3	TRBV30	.	CAWEGFNTDTQYF	TGTGCCTGGGAGGGCTTCAACACAGATACGCAGTATTTT
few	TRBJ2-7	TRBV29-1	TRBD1	CSVERTGAREQYF	TGCAGCGTTGAGAGGACAGGGGCTCGGGAGCAGTACTTC
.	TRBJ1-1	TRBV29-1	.	CSYWEAGSEDTEAFF	TGCAGCTACTGGGAGGCAGGGAGTGAGGACACTGAAGCTTTCTTT
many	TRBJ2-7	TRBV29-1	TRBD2	CSVARGGYEQYF	TGCAGCGTTGCTCGCGGGGGCTACGAGCAGTACTTC
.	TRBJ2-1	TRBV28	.	CASSRRTTRDEQFF	TGTGCCAGCAGTCGCCGGACAACTAGGGATGAGCAGTTCTTC
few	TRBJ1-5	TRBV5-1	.	CASSLEGQGQPQHF	TGCGCCAGCAGCTTAGAGGGGCAGGGGCAGCCCCAGCATTTT
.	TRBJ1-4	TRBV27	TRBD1	CASRTGGLNEKLFF	TGTGCCAGCCGAACAGGGGGCCTTAATGAAAAACTGTTTTTT
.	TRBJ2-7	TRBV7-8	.	CASSLGVPYEQYF	TGTGCCAGCAGCTTAGGGGTACCCTACGAGCAGTACTTC
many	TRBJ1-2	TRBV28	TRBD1	CASRGTGSNYGYTF	TGTGCCAGCAGGGGGACAGGATCTAACTATGGCTACACCTTC
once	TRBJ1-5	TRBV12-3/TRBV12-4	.	CASSLAGTGGNQPQHF	TGTGCCAGCAGTTTAGCGGGCACGGGGGGCAATCAGCCCCAGCATTTT
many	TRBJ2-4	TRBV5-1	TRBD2	CASRPQLAGVGDNIQYF	TGCGCCAGCAGACCGCAACTAGCGGGAGTGGGGGACAACATTCAGTACTTC
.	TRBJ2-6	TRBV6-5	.	CASSYGAGDSGANVLTF	TGTGCCAGCAGTTACGGGGCAGGGGACTCTGGGGCCAACGTCCTGACTTTC
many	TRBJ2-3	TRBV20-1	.	CSASPSRGHTDTQYF	TGCAGTGCTAGCCCGTCACGGGGGCACACAGATACGCAGTATTTT
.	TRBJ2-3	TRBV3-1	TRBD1	CASSHVGQGGTDTQYF	TGTGCCAGCAGCCACGTCGGACAGGGGGGCACAGATACGCAGTATTTT
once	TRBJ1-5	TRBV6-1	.	CASSEARSVPPQHF	TGTGCCAGCAGTGAAGCGCGGTCGGTTCCGCCCCAGCATTTT
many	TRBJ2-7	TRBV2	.	CASSGGTGREQYF	TGTGCCAGCAGTGGGGGGACTGGACGCGAGCAGTACTTC
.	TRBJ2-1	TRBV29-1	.	CSVEEGGAGSYNEQFF	TGCAGCGTTGAAGAAGGGGGCGCGGGGTCCTACAATGAGCAGTTCTTC
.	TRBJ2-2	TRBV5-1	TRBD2	CASSPSGTSSSLAGELFF	TGCGCCAGCAGCCCTTCCGGGACTAGTTCATCTCTCGCCGGGGAGCTGTTTTTT
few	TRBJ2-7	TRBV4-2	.	CASSPQDQSSYEQYF	TGTGCCAGCAGCCCTCAGGATCAAAGCTCCTACGAGCAGTACTTC
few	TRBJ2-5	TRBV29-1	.	CSVARAQETQYF	TGCAGCGTTGCCCGGGCCCAAGAGACCCAGTACTTC
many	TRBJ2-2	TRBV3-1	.	CASSHEGMNTGELFF	TGTGCCAGCAGCCACGAGGGGATGAACACCGGGGAGCTGTTTTTT
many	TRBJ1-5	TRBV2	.	CASSPHYSNQPQHF	TGTGCCAGCAGTCCCCATTATAGCAATCAGCCCCAGCATTTT
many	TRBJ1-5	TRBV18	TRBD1	CASSRTHQGADSQPQHF	TGTGCCAGCTCACGAACACACCAGGGGGCGGATAGTCAGCCCCAGCATTTT
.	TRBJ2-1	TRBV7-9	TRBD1	CASSTELDRLLINEQFF	TGTGCCAGCAGCACCGAATTGGACAGGCTTCTGATCAATGAGCAGTTCTTC
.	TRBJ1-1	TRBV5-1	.	CASSLEGWGNTEAFF	TGCGCCAGCAGCTTGGAGGGATGGGGGAACACTGAAGCTTTCTTT
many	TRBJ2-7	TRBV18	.	CASSPPTKWVYEQYF	TGTGCCAGCTCACCACCGACTAAGTGGGTCTACGAGCAGTACTTC
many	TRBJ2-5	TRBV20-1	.	CSAFPGHQETQYF	TGCAGTGCTTTTCCGGGACACCAAGAGACCCAGTACTTC
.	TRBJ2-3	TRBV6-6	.	CASSYSTDYTDTQYF	TGTGCCAGCAGTTACTCGACGGACTACACAGATACGCAGTATTTT
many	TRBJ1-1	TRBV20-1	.	CSAWSAGNTEAFF	TGCAGTGCTTGGTCTGCTGGGAACACTGAAGCTTTCTTT
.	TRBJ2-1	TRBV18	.	CASSPTGQGEQFF	TGTGCCAGCTCACCAACGGGACAAGGGGAGCAGTTCTTC
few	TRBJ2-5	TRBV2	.	CASSENSGYQETQYF	TGTGCCAGCAGTGAAAATAGCGGCTACCAAGAGACCCAGTACTTC
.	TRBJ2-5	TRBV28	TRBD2	CASATSGRAGETQYF	TGTGCCAGCGCCACTAGCGGGAGGGCCGGTGAGACCCAGTACTTC
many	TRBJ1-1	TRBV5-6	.	CASSLADGNTEAFF	TGTGCCAGCAGCTTGGCCGACGGAAACACTGAAGCTTTCTTT
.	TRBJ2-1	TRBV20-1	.	CSARQRRSEQCF	TGCAGTGCTAGACAGCGAAGGTCGGAGCAGTGCTTC
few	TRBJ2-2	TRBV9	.	CASSVDDANTGELFF	TGTGCCAGCAGCGTAGATGACGCGAACACCGGGGAGCTGTTTTTT
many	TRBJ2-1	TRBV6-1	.	CASSSNPGGGYNEQFF	TGTGCCAGCAGTTCCAATCCGGGTGGGGGGTACAATGAGCAGTTCTTC